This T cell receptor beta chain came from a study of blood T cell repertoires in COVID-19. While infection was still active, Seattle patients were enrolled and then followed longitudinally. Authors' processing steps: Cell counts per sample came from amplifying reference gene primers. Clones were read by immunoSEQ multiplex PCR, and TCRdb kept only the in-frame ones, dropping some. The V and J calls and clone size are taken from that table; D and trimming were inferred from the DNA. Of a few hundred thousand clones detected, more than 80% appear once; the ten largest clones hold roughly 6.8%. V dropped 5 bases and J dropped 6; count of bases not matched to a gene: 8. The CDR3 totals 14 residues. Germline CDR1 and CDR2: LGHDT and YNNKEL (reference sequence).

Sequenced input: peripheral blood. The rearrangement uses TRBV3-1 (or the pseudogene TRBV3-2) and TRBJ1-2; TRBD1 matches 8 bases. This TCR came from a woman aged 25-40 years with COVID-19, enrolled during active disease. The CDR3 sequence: CASSRTGSSHGYTF. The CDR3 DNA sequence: TGTGCCAGCAGCAGGACAGGGTCTAGCCATGGCTACACCTTC.